The 3 T cell receptor beta chains presented below share a single source sample, sequenced in a study of shared T cell receptors in the human thymus. The method was immunoSEQ multiplex PCR; TCRdb's version includes in-frame clones alone and lacks a portion of them. The sample has about 710,000 clones; 80% to 90% are singletons. The data were also submitted as part of a second study, on human thymus T cells.

The sequenced sample consisted of thymocytes. These receptors came from a boy under two years old with a congenital heart defect.

The genes are TRBV4-3 and TRBJ1-3; tentatively, D is TRBD1 (6 bases). This CDR3 contains 17 residues. CDR1 and CDR2 from the germline V gene are LGHNA and YSLEER. V shed 0 bases and J shed 0 bases, with 12 bases lying between them. The CDR3 loop reads CASSQDLDRPSGNTIYF. The CDR3 DNA is TGCGCCAGCAGCCAAGACCTAGACAGGCCCTCTGGAAACACCATATATTTT.

The chain uses TRBV10-1 and TRBJ1-4; D is unclear. Trimming cost V 3 bases and J 2 bases, with 10 bases left between them. The CDR3 loop spans 15 amino acids. In germline, CDR1 is WNHNN, CDR2 SYGVQD (reference sequence). The CDR3 is CASSEHAATNEKLFF. The DNA for the CDR3 is TGCGCCAGCAGTGAACATGCGGCGACTAATGAAAAACTGTTTTTT.

The rearrangement joins TRBV15 to TRBJ2-7; D is ambiguous. In germline, CDR1 is LNHNV, CDR2 YYDKDF (reference sequence). With 1 base removed from V and 6 bases from J, the gap between germline ends came to 16 bases. The CDR3 runs 15 residues. The chain's CDR3 is CATSRVGWRTSEQYF. The CDR3 DNA is TGTGCCACCAGCAGAGTCGGGTGGCGTACCTCCGAGCAGTACTTC.